This is a list of T cell receptor beta chains from one sample in a study of blood T cell repertoires in COVID-19. Sequencing used immunoSEQ multiplex PCR; TCRdb keeps in-frame clones, though not all of them. The sample holds some 310,000 clones, 85% to 90% seen once. The sequenced material came from PBMCs or T cells enriched from blood (not recorded which). The receptors stem from a woman aged 25 to 39 who had recovered from COVID-19. Each CDR3 is given with its conserved first and last residue. The order of the fields is V gene, clone size, J gene, CDR3 length, D gene, CDR3 DNA, CDR3 protein. D genes are given only for firm matches. Size tells how often a clone was seen (once, few, many) or the class of an expanded clone, and some rows leave it out.

TRBV5-4	once	TRBJ2-3	14	NA	TGTGCCAGCAGAGTGACAACTGGCACAGATACGCAGTATTTT	CASRVTTGTDTQYF
TRBV3-1/TRBV3-2	NA	TRBJ2-1	16	NA	TGTGCCAGCAGCCAAACTCGGAGTTTCTCCTACAATGAGCAGTTCTTC	CASSQTRSFSYNEQFF
TRBV5-1	NA	TRBJ1-2	14	NA	TGCGCCAGCAGCGCGGCACAGGGATCCTATGGCTACACCTTC	CASSAAQGSYGYTF
TRBV11-3	NA	TRBJ2-7	16	TRBD2	TGTGCCAGCAGCTTAGGAGGGACTAGCGGGAATGTCGAGCAGTACTTC	CASSLGGTSGNVEQYF
TRBV10-3	NA	TRBJ2-1	14	NA	TGTGCCATCAGTGAGTCGTTCGGGGGTGTTGAGCAGTTCTTC	CAISESFGGVEQFF
TRBV6-2/TRBV6-3	NA	TRBJ2-1	14	NA	TGTGCCAGCAGTTATTTAGGCGGAAACAATGAGCAGTTCTTC	CASSYLGGNNEQFF
TRBV7-3	NA	TRBJ2-1	15	NA	TGTGCCAGCAGCTTAGTAGCGGCGGGGAACAATGAGCAGTTCTTC	CASSLVAAGNNEQFF
TRBV28	once	TRBJ1-2	18	TRBD1	TGTGCCAGCAGTTTAGGCTTTTTAGGGACAGGGCCTAACTATGGCTACACCTTC	CASSLGFLGTGPNYGYTF
TRBV19	NA	TRBJ1-1	14	TRBD1	TGTGCCAGTAGTCCCCGGGACAGGGGCACTGAAGCTTTCTTT	CASSPRDRGTEAFF
TRBV28	NA	TRBJ1-5	14	NA	TGTGCCAGCACTCAGACAGGAAGTTATCAGCCCCAGCATTTT	CASTQTGSYQPQHF
TRBV28	NA	TRBJ2-1	18	TRBD2	TGTGCCAGCAGTTTAAGGGTCCTAGCGGGAGAGTTCTACAATGAGCAGTTCTTC	CASSLRVLAGEFYNEQFF
TRBV6-4	NA	TRBJ2-1	15	NA	TGTGCCAGCAGTGAGTGGGCAGCTGCCTACAATGAGCAGTTCTTC	CASSEWAAAYNEQFF
TRBV2	NA	TRBJ2-1	17	NA	TGTGCCAGCAGGGACCCGGGGAGGCGCAGCTCCTACAATGAGCAGTTCTTC	CASRDPGRRSSYNEQFF
TRBV2	once	TRBJ2-7	13	TRBD2	TGTGCCAGCAATGGCGGGAGAAGCTACGAGCAGTACTTC	CASNGGRSYEQYF
TRBV18	NA	TRBJ1-1	18	TRBD1	TGTGCCAGCTCACCAAGAACAATGACAGGGGCCCAAGACACTGAAGCTTTCTTT	CASSPRTMTGAQDTEAFF
TRBV19	NA	TRBJ1-2	13	NA	TGTGCCAGTAGTACCTCTATTATCTATGGCTACACCTTC	CASSTSIIYGYTF
TRBV25-1	NA	TRBJ2-5	14	TRBD1	TGTGCCAGCTCGCAAGCAGGGGGCGAAGAGACCCAGTACTTC	CASSQAGGEETQYF
TRBV10-1	NA	TRBJ2-1	13	TRBD2	TGCGCCAGCAGTGCTAGCGGGCCAAGTGAGCAGTTCTTC	CASSASGPSEQFF
TRBV29-1	NA	TRBJ1-4	15	NA	TGCAGCGCCGGGGGAGGGACGGCTGCTAATGAAAAACTGTTTTTT	CSAGGGTAANEKLFF
TRBV10-3	NA	TRBJ1-5	14	NA	TGTGCCATCAGTGACGCCAGGGCGGATCAGCCCCAGCATTTT	CAISDARADQPQHF
TRBV24-1	NA	TRBJ1-5	12	NA	TGTGCCACCAGTGACGGAGATCAGCCCCAGCATTTT	CATSDGDQPQHF
TRBV21-1	NA	TRBJ2-7	14	NA	TGTGCCAGCAGCAAGTCTAGAAGCTCCTACGAGCAGTACTTC	CASSKSRSSYEQYF
TRBV11-2	many	TRBJ2-7	12	NA	TGTGCCAGCAGCTTAGACAGGTACGAGCAGTACTTC	CASSLDRYEQYF
TRBV29-1	NA	TRBJ1-2	11	NA	TGCAGCGTTGAAAAAGGGGAAGGCTACACCTTC	CSVEKGEGYTF
TRBV28	NA	TRBJ1-3	13	NA	TGTGCCAGCAGTCGGGATTCAGGAAACACCATATATTTT	CASSRDSGNTIYF
TRBV18	NA	TRBJ1-1	16	TRBD1	TGTGCCAGCTCACGGTCCCAGGGACAGGGGAACACTGAAGCTTTCTTT	CASSRSQGQGNTEAFF
TRBV27	NA	TRBJ2-6	13	NA	TGTGCCAGCAGTTTATCGGCAGCCAACGTCCTGACTTTC	CASSLSAANVLTF
TRBV29-1	NA	TRBJ2-1	11	TRBD2	TGCAGCGTTGCGGGGGGGAATGAGCAGTTCTTC	CSVAGGNEQFF
TRBV7-2	NA	TRBJ1-6	15	NA	TGTGCCAGCAGCTTAGTTGCACAGGGCCGGTCACCCCTCCACTTT	CASSLVAQGRSPLHF
TRBV16	NA	TRBJ1-2	15	NA	TGTGCCAGCAGCCAATCCCCTACAGCCTCCTCTGGCTACACCTTC	CASSQSPTASSGYTF
TRBV6-2/TRBV6-3	NA	TRBJ2-3	15	NA	TGTGCCAGCAGCCTGGGGACGGGAGGCACAGATACGCAGTATTTT	CASSLGTGGTDTQYF
TRBV19	NA	TRBJ2-5	15	TRBD1	TGTGCCAGTAATGGCGTTGGACAGGGAGAAGAGACCCAGTACTTC	CASNGVGQGEETQYF
TRBV7-8	NA	TRBJ2-5	13	NA	TGTGCCAGCTCCCGGGGGAAACAAGAGACCCAGTACTTC	CASSRGKQETQYF
TRBV6-1	few	TRBJ2-1	15	TRBD1	TGTGCCAGCAGTGAAGCGGTGGGACAGGGCAATGAGCAGTTCTTC	CASSEAVGQGNEQFF
TRBV2	NA	TRBJ1-4	14	NA	TGTGCCAGCGTTAAAGGGGGGGCGAGGGAAAAACTGTTTTTT	CASVKGGAREKLFF
TRBV30	NA	TRBJ2-3	14	NA	TGTGCCTGGAGTGTACCCGGGAGCACAGATACGCAGTATTTT	CAWSVPGSTDTQYF
TRBV4-3	NA	TRBJ1-4	17	NA	TGCGCCAGCAGCCAAGAACACAGGACAGACACCGAGGAAAAACTGTTTTTT	CASSQEHRTDTEEKLFF
TRBV7-9	NA	TRBJ1-2	13	NA	TGTGCCAGCAGCTTAGCCGGGTCGAGCGGCTACACCTTC	CASSLAGSSGYTF
TRBV29-1	NA	TRBJ2-7	14	NA	TGCAGCGTCGCTCGGGACTTGAAATCCTACGAGCAGTACTTC	CSVARDLKSYEQYF
TRBV12-3/TRBV12-4	NA	TRBJ1-1	13	NA	TGTGCCAGCAGCCGAATGGGGGGAACGGTAGCTTTCTTT	CASSRMGGTVAFF
TRBV12-5	NA	TRBJ1-5	14	TRBD1	TGTGCTAGTGGTTTGGGAACAGGGGGTCAGCCCCAGCATTTT	CASGLGTGGQPQHF
TRBV3-1/TRBV3-2	NA	TRBJ2-4	14	TRBD2	TGTGCCAGCAGCCACCGGGAGGGGTTGGACATTCAGTACTTC	CASSHREGLDIQYF
TRBV6-5	NA	TRBJ1-2	12	NA	TGTGCCAGCAGCCGGACACCCTATGGCTACACCTTC	CASSRTPYGYTF
TRBV18	few	TRBJ1-1	13	NA	TGTGCCAGCCTCGGGGGTATGAACACTGAAGCTTTCTTT	CASLGGMNTEAFF
TRBV15	once	TRBJ1-2	13	NA	TGTGCCACCAGCAAGACAAACAGGGTGAGCTACACCTTC	CATSKTNRVSYTF
TRBV5-1	NA	TRBJ1-2	13	TRBD1	TGCGCCAGCAGCCCTCCGGAAGGGGGCCGCATCGCCTTC	CASSPPEGGRIAF
TRBV25-1	NA	TRBJ2-7	13	TRBD2	TGTGCCAGCAGTGCGCTAGCGGACTACGAGCAGTACTTC	CASSALADYEQYF